The next 20 T cell receptor beta chains were all read from a single sample in a study of blood T cell repertoires in COVID-19. Generated by immunoSEQ multiplex PCR, the TCRdb table keeps only in-frame clones and is missing some. The sample yields around 200,000 clones, 75% to 90% seen once. The sample was PBMCs or T cells enriched from blood (not recorded which). The receptors originated from a middle-aged man who had recovered from COVID-19.

The chain employs TRBV5-4 and TRBJ2-3; TRBD2 might be the D (6 bases). The V gene lost 3 bases and the J gene lost 2 bases, with 13 bases spanning the gap. Germline loops: CDR1 SGHNT, CDR2 YYREEE (reference sequence). The CDR3 length is 15 residues. CDR3 loop: CASSSAGLDTDTQYF. The CDR3 coding sequence is TGTGCCAGCAGCTCGGCGGGACTTGACACAGATACGCAGTATTTT.

The chain links TRBV11-2 to TRBJ1-2; 9 nucleotides line up with TRBD1. From germline, CDR1 is SGHAT and CDR2 FQNNGV. The CDR3 extends over 14 amino acids. After removal of 4 bases from V and 7 bases from J, the junction contained 7 bases not matched to a gene. The CDR3 region is CASSSTGTGIGYTF. The CDR3 nucleotides read TGTGCCAGCAGCTCTACCGGGACAGGGATTGGCTACACCTTC.

The J gene is TRBJ1-1, the V gene TRBV29-1, with D perhaps TRBD1 (6 bases). Trimming pared 0 bases from V and 4 bases from J, leaving 12 bases between. Germline CDR1 is SQVTM and CDR2 is ANQGSEA. The CDR3 runs to 14 residues. CDR3 sequence: CSVEEGGGRTEAFF. The DNA for the CDR3 is TGCAGCGTTGAAGAAGGGGGGGGGCGCACTGAAGCTTTCTTT.

The CDR3 region is CASSRGILAGGYNEQFF. CDR3 DNA: TGTGCCAGCAGCCGCGGGATACTAGCGGGGGGTTACAATGAGCAGTTCTTC. The chain employs TRBV3-1 (or the pseudogene TRBV3-2) and TRBJ2-1; 12 nucleotides line up with TRBD2. Germline V gene lookup returns CDR1 LGHDT and CDR2 YNNKEL (reference sequence). Unmatched junction bases numbered 8, after V lost 4 bases and J lost 4 bases. The CDR3 runs to 17 residues.

This clone showed up many times. The chain links TRBV4-2 to TRBJ2-5; 10 positions agree with TRBD2. The CDR3 length is 14 residues. V dropped 6 bases and J dropped 3; count of bases not matched to a gene: 4. Germline V gives CDR1 LGHNA, CDR2 YNFKEQ. CDR3 nucleotides: TGTGCCAGCAGTCCCGGACTAGCGGAAGAGACCCAGTACTTC. Residues: CASSPGLAEETQYF.

This clone has just a few counts. This chain connects TRBV15 to TRBJ1-1, with unresolved D. Trimming left V 5 bases short and J 2 bases short, with 9 bases between. The CDR3 length is 13 residues. Germline CDR1 and CDR2: LNHNV and YYDKDF (reference sequence). Here the CDR3 DNA reads TGTGCCACCAGCGCACGGGTAAACACTGAAGCTTTCTTT. The encoded protein is CATSARVNTEAFF.

This clone was counted a single time. The chain combines TRBV30 with TRBJ2-7; tentatively, D is TRBD1 (5 bases). Germline CDR1 GTSNPN, CDR2 SVGIG (reference sequence). This CDR3 region has 12 residues. The V end lost 5 bases, the J end lost 2 bases, and 10 bases lay between the germline ends. The CDR3 loop is CAWGWGPYEQYF. CDR3 bases: TGTGCCTGGGGGTGGGGCCCCTACGAGCAGTACTTC.

The rearrangement joins TRBV7-2 to TRBJ1-6, with 12 bases fitting TRBD1. After removal of 3 bases from V and 8 bases from J, the junction contained 5 bases not matched to a gene. There are 16 residues in the CDR3. CDR1 and CDR2 from the germline V gene are SGHTA and FQGNSA. The CDR3 region has the DNA TGTGCCAGCAGCTTCCGGGACAGGGGGCGCGATTCACCCCTCCACTTT. Amino acid sequence: CASSFRDRGRDSPLHF.

The chain uses TRBV18 and TRBJ1-3; D gene unclear. With 0 bases removed from V and 0 bases from J, the gap between germline ends came to 9 bases. This CDR3 contains 16 residues. Germline-derived CDR1 and CDR2 are KGHSH and LQKENI. In nucleotides, the CDR3 is TGTGCCAGCTCACCACCGTTCACAGCCTCTGGAAACACCATATATTTT. Protein: CASSPPFTASGNTIYF.

The chain couples TRBV7-9 to TRBJ1-4, with D tentatively TRBD1 (5 bases). Trimming shortened V by 5 bases and J by 10 bases, and 20 bases separated the two germline ends. The germline gives CDR1 SEHNR, CDR2 FQNEAQ (reference sequence). This CDR3 region has 15 residues. CDR3 DNA sequence: TGTGCCAGCAGCCACACACGACACCCCGGGGGAAAACTGTTTTTT. Translation: CASSHTRHPGGKLFF.

The chain links TRBV30 to TRBJ2-2, with a tentative D call TRBD1 (6 bases). CDR3 length equals 20 residues. Germline V lookup: CDR1 GTSNPN, CDR2 SVGIG (reference sequence). V lost 1 base and J lost 1, with 25 bases in between. CDR3 residues: CAWSDLVDSRYSGNTGELFF. In DNA, the CDR3 is TGTGCCTGGAGTGACCTTGTGGACAGCCGTTATTCGGGGAACACCGGGGAGCTGTTTTTT.

This CDR3 reads CASRGGGGELFF. The CDR3 coding sequence is TGTGCCAGCCGGGGGGGTGGCGGGGAGCTGTTTTTT. The chain links TRBV2 to TRBJ2-2; TRBD2 matches 8 bases. The CDR3 totals 12 residues. The V and J ends lost 8 bases and 7 bases, in that order; junction bases with no gene match: 3. Germline V gene lookup returns CDR1 SNHLY and CDR2 FYNNEI.

The V and J genes are TRBV10-3 and TRBJ2-5, with D possibly matching TRBD1 (6 bases). V was trimmed by 6 bases and J by 2 bases, leaving 7 bases between them. The length of the CDR3 is 12 residues. Per germline, CDR1 ENHRY and CDR2 SYGVKD. The CDR3 DNA reads as TGTGCCATCAGAGGACAGCAAGAGACCCAGTACTTC. Its translation: CAIRGQQETQYF.

The chain carries TRBV5-4 and TRBJ2-2; D unresolved. There are 12 residues in the CDR3. Looked up from germline, CDR1 is SGHNT and CDR2 is YYREEE (reference sequence). Trimming shortened V by 4 bases and J by 7 bases, and 8 bases separated the two germline ends. The CDR3 coding sequence is TGTGCCAGCAGCCCTTATCTCGGGGAGCTGTTTTTT. Amino acids: CASSPYLGELFF.

The rearrangement joins TRBV6-2 or TRBV6-3 to TRBJ1-5, with 8 bases identical to TRBD1. V gave up 7 bases and J gave up 6 bases; unmatched junction bases: 14. The CDR3 contains 16 residues. Germline CDR1 and CDR2: MNHEY and SVGEGT. The CDR3 is CASTPHQGAPRQPQHF. In DNA form, the CDR3 reads TGTGCCAGCACCCCTCACCAGGGGGCGCCCCGTCAGCCCCAGCATTTT.

This chain links TRBV6-5 with TRBJ1-1, with D perhaps matching TRBD1 (5 bases). The germline V gene has CDR1 MNHEY and CDR2 SVGAGI. Trimming cost V 11 bases and J 6 bases, with 13 bases left between them. The CDR3 covers 11 residues. CDR3: CAVQGGAEAFF. The DNA for the CDR3 is TGTGCCGTGCAGGGCGGCGCTGAAGCTTTCTTT.

The chain is built from TRBV2 and TRBJ1-6; D gene ambiguous. The CDR3 runs to 14 residues. Between the trimmed V and J ends, which lost 5 bases and 7 bases, there was a span of 12 bases. Germline V CDR1 and CDR2: SNHLY, FYNNEI. CDR3 in DNA: TGTGCCAGCAGTCCGTCCCTAGACAATTCACCCCTCCACTTT. Translation gives CASSPSLDNSPLHF.

The J gene is TRBJ2-1, the V gene TRBV14; 13 nucleotides match TRBD2. CDR1 SGHDN and CDR2 FVKESK come from the germline V gene. The CDR3 covers 20 residues. The V and J ends lost 4 bases and 4 bases, in that order; junction bases with no gene match: 16. The DNA for the CDR3 is TGTGCCAGCAGCCCCCGAGGACTAGCGGGAGTCCCCACGGGGTACAATGAGCAGTTCTTC. This codes for CASSPRGLAGVPTGYNEQFF. The full variable domain, in which reference TRBV14 and TRBJ2-1 provide the parts outside the CDR3, is EAGVTQFPSHSVIEKGQTVTLRCDPISGHDNLYWYRRVMGKEIKFLLHFVKESKQDESGMPNNRFLAERTGGTYSTLKVQPAELEDSGVYFCASSPRGLAGVPTGYNEQFFGPGTRLTVL.

The gene calls are TRBV19 and TRBJ1-6; TRBD1 is a possible D gene (5 bases). CDR3 length equals 19 residues. Germline V gene data show CDR1 as LNHDA and CDR2 as SQIVND (reference sequence). The ends were cut back, 3 bases at V and 2 bases at J, with 20 bases in the middle. Written as DNA, the CDR3 is TGTGCCAGTAGTATTACACAGGAAAGAACGTACCCCTATAATTCACCCCTCCACTTT. It specifies CASSITQERTYPYNSPLHF.

This clone showed up just once. The V gene is TRBV11-2, the J gene TRBJ1-1; D is undetermined. The germline gives CDR1 SGHAT, CDR2 FQNNGV. V was pared by 3 bases and J by 1 base, with 6 bases between. The CDR3 covers 13 residues. As DNA, the CDR3 is TGTGCCAGCAGCTTTTCAGAGAACACTGAAGCTTTCTTT. Translation: CASSFSENTEAFF.